The 7 T cell receptor beta chains listed next were all sequenced from one sample in a study of shared clonotypes between healthy human individuals. TCRdb's copy holds only in-frame clones and misses some; the assay was immunoSEQ multiplex PCR. The table shows 1.6 million or so clones, with less than 99% occurring only once. Sequenced: naive CD4+ T cells sorted from blood. The subset here: CD45RA+ positively selected. These receptors originate from a man between 25 and 39 years old in good health.

The J gene is TRBJ2-7, the V gene TRBV7-9, with D perhaps TRBD1 (6 bases). Germline values: CDR1 SEHNR, CDR2 FQNEAQ (reference sequence). The CDR3 runs 14 residues. V lost 1 base and J 2 bases, leaving 9 bases between the germline ends. CDR3 bases: TGTGCCAGCAGCTTAGGGGGGCTACCCTACGAGCAGTACTTC. Its translation: CASSLGGLPYEQYF.

This chain connects TRBV7-9 to TRBJ2-7, with 10 nucleotides matching TRBD2. J was trimmed by 3 bases and V by 5 bases; bases with no gene match: 4. The CDR3 sequence is 14 residues long. Germline lookup yields CDR1 SEHNR and CDR2 FQNEAQ (reference sequence). CDR3 bases: TGTGCCAGCAGCGTCCGGACTAGCGGCTACGAGCAGTACTTC. Residues: CASSVRTSGYEQYF.

V is TRBV5-5 and J is TRBJ2-5, with D possibly TRBD2 on 7 matching bases. The CDR3 is made up of 17 amino acids. Germline V gene data show CDR1 as SGHKS and CDR2 as YYEKEE (reference sequence). The V and J ends lost 4 bases and 3 bases respectively, with 22 bases between them. The CDR3: CASSVGTGGTGKETQYF. The DNA for the CDR3 is TGTGCCAGCAGCGTGGGGACGGGGGGCACAGGGAAAGAGACCCAGTACTTC. Together with reference TRBV5-5 and TRBJ2-5, the CDR3 gives the full variable domain: DAGVTQSPTHLIKTRGQQVTLRCSPISGHKSVSWYQQVLGQGPQFIFQYYEKEERGRGNFPDRFSARQFPNYSSELNVNALLLGDSALYLCASSVGTGGTGKETQYFGPGTRLLVL.

The genes are TRBV2 and TRBJ2-5; D gene uncertain. Germline CDR1 SNHLY, CDR2 FYNNEI. The CDR3 consists of 13 residues. Trimming removed 7 bases at V and 5 bases at J, with 14 bases between. The CDR3 DNA sequence: TGTGCCAGCAAAGGTGCTAGATTGGAGACCCAGTACTTC. This gives the protein CASKGARLETQYF.

CDR3 coding DNA: TGCGCCAGAGAGACAGTAAATGAAAAACTGTTTTTT. Translating it yields CARETVNEKLFF. The chain joins TRBV10-2 to TRBJ1-4; D is perhaps TRBD1 (5 bases). The CDR3 runs to 12 residues. The germline CDR1 and CDR2 sequences are WSHSY and SAAADI. Trimming took 9 bases from V and 5 from J, leaving 10 bases between them.

This rearrangement joins TRBV28 to TRBJ2-7; TRBD1 might be the D (6 bases). CDR3 length equals 15 residues. Germline V gene data show CDR1 as MDHEN and CDR2 as SYDVKM. Trimming cost V 1 base and J 5 bases, with 15 bases left between them. The CDR3 loop reads CASSLFGSAGDEQYF. For the CDR3, the DNA is TGTGCCAGCAGTTTATTCGGCTCCGCAGGGGACGAGCAGTACTTC.

The chain's CDR3 is CASSQDWGLNQETQYF. CDR3 coding DNA: TGCGCCAGCAGCCAAGATTGGGGACTAAACCAAGAGACCCAGTACTTC. The V call is TRBV4-3, the J call TRBJ2-5; 7 bases fit TRBD2. Germline loops: CDR1 LGHNA, CDR2 YSLEER. The ends lost 0 bases at V and 0 bases at J; junction bases unmatched: 4. This CDR3 has 16 amino acids.